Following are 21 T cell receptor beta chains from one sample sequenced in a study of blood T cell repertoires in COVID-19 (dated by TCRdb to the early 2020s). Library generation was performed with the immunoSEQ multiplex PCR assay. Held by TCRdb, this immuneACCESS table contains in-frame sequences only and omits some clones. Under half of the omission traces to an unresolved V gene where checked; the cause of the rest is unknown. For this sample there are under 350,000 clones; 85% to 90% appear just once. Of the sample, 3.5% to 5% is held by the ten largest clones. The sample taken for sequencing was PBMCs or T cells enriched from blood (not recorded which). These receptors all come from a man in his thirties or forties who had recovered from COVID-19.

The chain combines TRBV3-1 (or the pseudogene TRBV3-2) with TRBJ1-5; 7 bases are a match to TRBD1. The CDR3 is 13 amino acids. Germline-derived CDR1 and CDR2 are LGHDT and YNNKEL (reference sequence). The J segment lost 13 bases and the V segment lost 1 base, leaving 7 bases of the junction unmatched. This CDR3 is CASSQGDSLLQHF. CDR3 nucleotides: TGTGCCAGCAGCCAAGGGGACAGCCTTCTGCAGCATTTT.

This chain's CDR3 is CASSRIAPRISYEQYF. As DNA, the CDR3 is TGTGCCAGCAGTCGTATAGCTCCGAGGATAAGCTACGAGCAGTACTTC. The V and J genes are TRBV28 and TRBJ2-7, with D hard to call. The V end was cut by 5 bases, the J end by 3 bases, with 20 bases between. The CDR3 contains 16 residues. Germline values: CDR1 MDHEN, CDR2 SYDVKM. Full variable domain (missing parts from reference TRBV28 and TRBJ2-7): DVKVTQSSRYLVKRTGEKVFLECVQDMDHENMFWYRQDPGLGLRLIYFSYDVKMKEKGDIPEGYSVSREKKERFSLILESASTNQTSMYLCASSRIAPRISYEQYFGPGTRLTVT.

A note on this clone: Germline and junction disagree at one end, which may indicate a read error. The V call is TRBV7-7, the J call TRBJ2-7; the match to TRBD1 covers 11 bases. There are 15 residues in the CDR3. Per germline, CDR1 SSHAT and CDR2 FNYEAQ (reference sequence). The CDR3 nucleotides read TGTGCTAGCAGCTTAAGGGACAGGGGGAACTACGAGCAGTACTTC. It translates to CASSLRDRGNYEQYF.

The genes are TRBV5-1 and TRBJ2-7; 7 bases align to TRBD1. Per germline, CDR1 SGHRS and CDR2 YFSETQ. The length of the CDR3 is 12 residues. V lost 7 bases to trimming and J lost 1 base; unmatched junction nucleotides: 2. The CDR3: CASGTESYEQYF. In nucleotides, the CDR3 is TGCGCCAGCGGGACAGAGTCCTACGAGCAGTACTTC.

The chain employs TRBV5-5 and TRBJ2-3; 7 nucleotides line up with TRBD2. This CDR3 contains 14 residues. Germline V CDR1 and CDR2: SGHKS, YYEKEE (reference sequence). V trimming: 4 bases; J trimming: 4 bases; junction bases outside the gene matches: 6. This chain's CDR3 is CASSRGGVADTQYF. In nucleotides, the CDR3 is TGTGCCAGCAGCCGGGGAGGGGTCGCAGATACGCAGTATTTT.

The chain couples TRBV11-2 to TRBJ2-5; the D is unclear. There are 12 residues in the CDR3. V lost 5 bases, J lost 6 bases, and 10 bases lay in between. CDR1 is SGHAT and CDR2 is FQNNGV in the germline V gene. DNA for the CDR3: TGTGCCAGCAGCCTAACCCCGCAGACCCAGTACTTC. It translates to CASSLTPQTQYF.

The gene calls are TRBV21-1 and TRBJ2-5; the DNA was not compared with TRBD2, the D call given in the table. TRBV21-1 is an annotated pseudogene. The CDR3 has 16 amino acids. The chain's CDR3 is CASSPSRAASQETQYF. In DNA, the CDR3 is TGTGCCAGCAGCCCCTCGAGGGCGGCCTCACAAGAGACCCAGTACTTC.

Here the CDR3 reads CASIAGPLNRHF. DNA of the CDR3: TGTGCCAGTATTGCGGGGCCCCTTAATAGGCATTTT. The gene calls are TRBV19 and TRBJ1-5; tentative D call: TRBD1 (5 bases). V shed 7 bases and J shed 15 bases, with 19 bases lying between them. The CDR3 consists of 12 residues. Germline V gives CDR1 LNHDA, CDR2 SQIVND (reference sequence).

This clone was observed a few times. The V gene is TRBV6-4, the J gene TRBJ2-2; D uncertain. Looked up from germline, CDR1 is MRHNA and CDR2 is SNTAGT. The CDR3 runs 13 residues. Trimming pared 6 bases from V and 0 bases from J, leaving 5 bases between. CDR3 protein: CASSPANTGELFF. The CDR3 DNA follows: TGTGCCAGCAGCCCCGCGAACACCGGGGAGCTGTTTTTT.

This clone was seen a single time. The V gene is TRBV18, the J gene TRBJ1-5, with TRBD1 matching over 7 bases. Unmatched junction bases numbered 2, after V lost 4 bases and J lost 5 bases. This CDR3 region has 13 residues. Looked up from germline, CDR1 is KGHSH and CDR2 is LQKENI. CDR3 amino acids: CASSLDRYQPQHF. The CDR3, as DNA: TGTGCCAGCTCACTGGACAGGTATCAGCCCCAGCATTTT. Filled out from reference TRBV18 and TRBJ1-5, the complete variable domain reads NAGVMQNPRHLVRRRGQEARLRCSPMKGHSHVYWYRQLPEEGLKFMVYLQKENIIDESGMPKERFSAEFPKEGPSILRIQQVVRGDSAAYFCASSLDRYQPQHFGDGTRLSIL.

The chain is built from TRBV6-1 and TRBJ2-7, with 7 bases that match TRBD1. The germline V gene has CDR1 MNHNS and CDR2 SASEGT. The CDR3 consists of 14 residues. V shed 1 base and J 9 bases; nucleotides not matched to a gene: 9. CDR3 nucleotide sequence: TGTGCCAGCAGTGAAGTTGGGACAGAGCCAGGGCAGTACTTC. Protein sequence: CASSEVGTEPGQYF.

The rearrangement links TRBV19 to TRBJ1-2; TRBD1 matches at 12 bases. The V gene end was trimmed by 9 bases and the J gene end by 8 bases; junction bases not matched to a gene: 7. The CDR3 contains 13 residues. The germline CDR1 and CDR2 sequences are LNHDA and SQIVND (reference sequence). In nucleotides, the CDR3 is TGTGCCAGCCGGGACAGGGGGCAACTAGGCTACACCTTC. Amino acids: CASRDRGQLGYTF.

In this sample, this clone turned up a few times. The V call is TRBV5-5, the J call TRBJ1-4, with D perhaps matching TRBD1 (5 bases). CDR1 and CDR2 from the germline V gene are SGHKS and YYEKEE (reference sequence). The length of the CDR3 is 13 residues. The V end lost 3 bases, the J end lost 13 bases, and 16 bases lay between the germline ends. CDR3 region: CASSSLGREGLFF. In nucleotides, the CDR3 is TGTGCCAGCAGCTCTTTGGGCAGGGAGGGACTGTTTTTT.

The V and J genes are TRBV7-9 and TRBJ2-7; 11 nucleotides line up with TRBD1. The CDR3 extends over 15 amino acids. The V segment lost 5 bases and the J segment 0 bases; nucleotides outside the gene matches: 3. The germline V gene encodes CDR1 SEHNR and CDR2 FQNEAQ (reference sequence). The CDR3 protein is CASSPGQGDSYEQYF. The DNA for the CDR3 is TGTGCCAGCAGCCCGGGACAGGGGGACTCCTACGAGCAGTACTTC.

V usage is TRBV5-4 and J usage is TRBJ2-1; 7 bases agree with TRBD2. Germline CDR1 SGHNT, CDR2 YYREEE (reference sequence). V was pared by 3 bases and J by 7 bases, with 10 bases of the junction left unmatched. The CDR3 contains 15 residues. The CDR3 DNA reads TGTGCCAGCAGCTCGTCTCGGGGAGGGCCTAATGAGCAGTTCTTC. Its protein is CASSSSRGGPNEQFF.

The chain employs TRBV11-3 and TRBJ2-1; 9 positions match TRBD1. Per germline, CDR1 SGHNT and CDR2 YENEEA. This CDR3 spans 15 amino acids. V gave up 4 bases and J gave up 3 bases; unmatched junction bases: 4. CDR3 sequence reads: CASSSRTGVYNEQFF. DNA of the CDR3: TGTGCCAGCAGCTCGAGGACAGGGGTCTACAATGAGCAGTTCTTC. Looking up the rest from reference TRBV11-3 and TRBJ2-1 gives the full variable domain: EAGVVQSPRYKIIEKKQPVAFWCNPISGHNTLYWYLQNLGQGPELLIRYENEEAVDDSQLPKDRFSAERLKGVDSTLKIQPAELGDSAVYLCASSSRTGVYNEQFFGPGTRLTVL.

CDR3 region: CASSLRVFLNTGELFF. In DNA form, the CDR3 reads TGTGCCAGCAGCTTACGAGTTTTCTTAAACACCGGGGAGCTGTTTTTT. This chain joins TRBV7-9 and TRBJ2-2, with D uncertain. Germline CDR1 SEHNR, CDR2 FQNEAQ (reference sequence). V gave up 2 bases and J gave up 2 bases, with 12 bases separating them. This CDR3 has 16 amino acids.

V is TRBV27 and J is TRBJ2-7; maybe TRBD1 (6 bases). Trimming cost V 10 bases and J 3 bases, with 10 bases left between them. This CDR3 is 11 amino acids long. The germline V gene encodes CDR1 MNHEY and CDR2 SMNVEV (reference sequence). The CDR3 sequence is CATLRGYEQYF. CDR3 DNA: TGTGCCACCCTCAGGGGCTACGAGCAGTACTTC.

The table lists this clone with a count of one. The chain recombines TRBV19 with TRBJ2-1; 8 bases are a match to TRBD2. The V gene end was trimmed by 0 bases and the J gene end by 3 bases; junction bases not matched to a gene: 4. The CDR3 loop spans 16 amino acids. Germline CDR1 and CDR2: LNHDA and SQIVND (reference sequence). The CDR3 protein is CASSIDTSGVYNEQFF. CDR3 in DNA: TGTGCCAGTAGTATAGATACTAGCGGCGTCTACAATGAGCAGTTCTTC.

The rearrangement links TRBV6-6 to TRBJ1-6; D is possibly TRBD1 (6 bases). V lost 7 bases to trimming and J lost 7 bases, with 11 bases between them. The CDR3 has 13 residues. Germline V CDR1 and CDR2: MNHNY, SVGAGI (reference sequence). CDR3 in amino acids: CASIQGMNSPLHF. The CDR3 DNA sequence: TGTGCCAGCATTCAGGGGATGAATTCACCCCTCCACTTT.

The CDR3 sequence is CASSSNGRGDTEAFF. The CDR3 coding sequence is TGCGCCAGCAGCTCGAATGGCAGGGGGGACACTGAAGCTTTCTTT. The V call is TRBV5-1, the J call TRBJ1-1; 7 bases agree with TRBD1. The germline V gene encodes CDR1 SGHRS and CDR2 YFSETQ. This CDR3 has 15 residues. V lost 3 bases to trimming and J lost 3 bases; unmatched junction nucleotides: 8.